The source of this T cell receptor (beta chain) is a study of blood T cell repertoires in COVID-19. The protocol was immunoSEQ multiplex PCR, while the TCRdb copy is restricted to in-frame clones and leaves out a portion. The data contain approximately 76,000 clones, approximately 86% of them singletons. Sequencing input: peripheral blood. The sequence was obtained from a woman aged 55-69 years with acute or convalescent COVID-19.

CDR3 region: CASSPGLAYTEAFF. DNA of the CDR3: TGTGCCAGCAGCCCCGGCCTAGCCTACACTGAAGCTTTCTTT. J is TRBJ1-1 and V is TRBV7-9; D gene unclear. Germline CDR1 reads SEHNR; CDR2 reads FQNEAQ (reference sequence). CDR3 length: 14 residues. The V end lost 5 bases, the J end lost 3 bases, and 13 bases lay between the germline ends.